This T cell receptor (beta chain) was captured by sequencing in a study of a mutant IDH1 vaccine in newly diagnosed glioma (dated by TCRdb to the early 2020s). Concerning the study at large: Vaccination began 4-6 weeks after radiotherapy alone, or alongside temozolomide cycles in the chemotherapy-containing groups. Longitudinal TCRB deep sequencing was done for 25 to 30 treated patients, wherever samples were available for exploratory analyses. Visit V12 was the week-35 safety follow-up and visit V13 was the week-47 end of study. The roughly 32 treated patients were approximately 62% male and approximately 40% female, with a mean age of roughly 40 years. Before enrollment, most patients had been given radiochemotherapy with temozolomide as standard therapy, while the rest had received either radiotherapy alone or temozolomide alone. Peripheral blood was collected at six visits: V03 (baseline), V05, V07, V10, V12 and V13.

The receptor library was made with the immunoSEQ multiplex PCR assay. Following the manufacturer's protocol, the hsTCRB Kit was used to amplify rearranged TCR beta chain sequences. TCRB libraries were sequenced on an Illumina MiSeq. On the study's bioinformatics: The proprietary platform of the kit vendor was used for demultiplexing, trimming and gene mapping. TCRdb obtained this table from immuneACCESS and retained in-frame rearrangements with V and J assigned. These tables miss some clones; where compared with another copy, unresolved V genes account for less than half of the shortfall, and the remainder is unexplained. V, J and clone size reflect that table, while D and trimming were determined from the DNA. For this sample the table gives some 70,000 clones, of which 84% were detected only once. The ten largest clonotypes hold less than 15% of the sample. Based on the germline V gene, the CDR1 and CDR2 sequences are SGHTA and FQGNSA. The junction carries 11 bases between V and J, which are trimmed by 0 bases and 3 bases respectively. The CDR3 runs 15 residues from the cysteine to the phenylalanine. CDR3 DNA is the only sequence kept; it has 45 bases, read in frame from the first base.

Beyond this particular receptor, the publication reports: Pseudoprogression appeared unrelated to alterations in the top peripheral T cell clonotypes detected by TCRB sequencing. PBMC samples for TCRB deep sequencing were selected based on availability. Vaccine-induced immune responses across multiple MHC alleles were detected in 93.3% of patients. The authors noted that analyses of patient blood samples could not be reproduced because of sample limitations.

Comments on this clone: Its binding antigen is unknown. Nothing much larger sits one base from this clone, and base qualities are not available.

Explained via the paper, the time point label denotes: week 35, safety follow-up. Each vaccine dose, consisting of 300 ug of a 20-mer mutant IDH1 peptide in Montanide, was administered subcutaneously with topical imiquimod. Eight vaccinations were administered to patients in weeks 1, 3, 5, 7, 11, 15, 19 and 23, corresponding to visits V03 through V10. Donors had newly diagnosed WHO grade 3 or 4 IDH1-mutant astrocytomas with loss of nuclear ATRX. The samples were drawn from NOA16, a multicentre, single-arm, open-label phase I trial in Germany that tested a mutant IDH1 peptide vaccine in humans for the first time. Genomic DNA for TCRB sequencing was isolated from EDTA blood with the DNeasy Blood and Tissue Kit.

The sequence was collected from a man aged 18 to 35 with glioma. Sample: PBMCs, taken from a glioma patient whose treatment included an IDH1 peptide vaccine. This chain joins TRBV7-2 to TRBJ1-2; the D segment could be TRBD1, given 5 matching bases. The CDR3 corresponds to CASSLAGMGHYGYTF. The DNA reads as follows: TGTGCCAGCAGCTTAGCAGGGATGGGGCACTATGGCTACACCTTC.